The present entry profiles one T cell receptor (beta chain) with its context. Its antigen is as yet unknown. Next came a second PCR, run for about 6 to 12 cycles, which used a sample-barcoded 5' primer along with a J-beta primer mix. In TCRdb, the 5' RACE reads were re-called with MiXCR into one record per CDR3 protein. The table lists about 1.6 million distinct CDR3 sequences, 34% of them singletons. The data derive from a study of blood T cells in healthy people across ages. Findings of the study overall: Changes seen in expanded clonotypes were possibly confounded by donor CMV status left unknown. Among long-lived donors, naive CD4+ cells were more numerous and diversity higher than in aged donors. Measured against age, TCR beta diversity per million T cells decreased in a roughly linear manner.

The V end lost 5 bases, the J end lost 7 bases, and 12 bases lay between the germline ends. The CDR3 totals 12 residues. The germline CDR1 and CDR2 sequences are DFQATT and SNEGSKA (reference sequence). Approximately 9 milliliters of peripheral blood were drawn from each donor into EDTA-treated tubes. Sequencing was performed on blood. This chain links TRBV20-1 with TRBJ2-1, with a tentative D call TRBD2 (5 bases). The TCR was taken from a woman aged 25-40 years in good health. The CDR3 loop is CSACCLANEQFF. In DNA form, the CDR3 reads TGCAGTGCTTGCTGTTTAGCGAATGAGCAGTTCTTC.